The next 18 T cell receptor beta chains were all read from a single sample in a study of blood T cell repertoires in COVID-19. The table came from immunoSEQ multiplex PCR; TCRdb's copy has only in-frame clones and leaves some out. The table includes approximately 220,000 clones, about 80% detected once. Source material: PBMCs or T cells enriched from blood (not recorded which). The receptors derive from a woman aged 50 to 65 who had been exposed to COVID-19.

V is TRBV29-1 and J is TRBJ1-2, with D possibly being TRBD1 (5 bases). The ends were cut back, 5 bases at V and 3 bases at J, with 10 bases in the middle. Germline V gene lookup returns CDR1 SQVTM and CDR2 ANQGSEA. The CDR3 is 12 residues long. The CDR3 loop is CSVTREDYGYTF. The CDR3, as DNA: TGCAGCGTTACCAGGGAGGACTATGGCTACACCTTC.

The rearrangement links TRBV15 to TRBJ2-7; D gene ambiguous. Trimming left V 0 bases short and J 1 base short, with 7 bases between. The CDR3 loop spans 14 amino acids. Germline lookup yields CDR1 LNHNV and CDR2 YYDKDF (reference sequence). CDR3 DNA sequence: TGTGCCACCAGCAGAGATTCCGGGTCCTACGAGCAGTACTTC. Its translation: CATSRDSGSYEQYF.

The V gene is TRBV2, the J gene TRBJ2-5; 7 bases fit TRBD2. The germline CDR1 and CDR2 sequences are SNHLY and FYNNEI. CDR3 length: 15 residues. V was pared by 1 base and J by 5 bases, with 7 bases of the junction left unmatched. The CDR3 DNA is TGTGCCAGCAGTGAAGGGGGAGCGGGATTGGAGACCCAGTACTTC. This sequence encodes CASSEGGAGLETQYF.

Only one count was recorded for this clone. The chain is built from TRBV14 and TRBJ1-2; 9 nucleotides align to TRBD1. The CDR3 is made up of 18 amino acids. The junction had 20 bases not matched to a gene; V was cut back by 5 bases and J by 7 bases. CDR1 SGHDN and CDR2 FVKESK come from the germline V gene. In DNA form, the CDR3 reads TGTGCCAGCAGCACGATTCCCTTCTGGACAGGGGAGGAATCTGGCTACACCTTC. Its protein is CASSTIPFWTGEESGYTF.

The CDR3 DNA sequence: TGTGCCAGCAGCCACGGGGCAGGGGGTAACACTGAAGCTTTCTTT. It translates to CASSHGAGGNTEAFF. The chain employs TRBV3-1 (or the pseudogene TRBV3-2) and TRBJ1-1, with 7 nucleotides matching TRBD1. Germline CDR1 reads LGHDT; CDR2 reads YNNKEL (reference sequence). The V gene end was trimmed by 3 bases and the J gene end by 2 bases; junction bases not matched to a gene: 6. This CDR3 comprises 15 residues.

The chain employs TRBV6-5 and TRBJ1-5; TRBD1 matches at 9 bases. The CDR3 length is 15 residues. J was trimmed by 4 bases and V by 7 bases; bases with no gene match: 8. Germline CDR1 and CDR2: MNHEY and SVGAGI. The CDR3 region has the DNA TGTGCCAGCACCGAACAGGGGGCGAGAAATCAGCCCCAGCATTTT. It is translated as CASTEQGARNQPQHF.

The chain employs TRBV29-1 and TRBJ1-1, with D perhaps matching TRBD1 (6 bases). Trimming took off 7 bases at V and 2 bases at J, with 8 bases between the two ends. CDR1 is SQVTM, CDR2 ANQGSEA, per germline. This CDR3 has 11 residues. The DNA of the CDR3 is TGCAGCGGGGGACACAACACTGAAGCTTTCTTT. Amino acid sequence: CSGGHNTEAFF.

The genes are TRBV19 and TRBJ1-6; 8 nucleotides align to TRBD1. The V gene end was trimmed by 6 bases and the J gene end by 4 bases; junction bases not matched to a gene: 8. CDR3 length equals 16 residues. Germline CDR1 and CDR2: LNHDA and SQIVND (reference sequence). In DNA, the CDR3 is TGTGCCAGTAGCCAGGGGGCGGGGCGTTATAATTCACCCCTCCACTTT. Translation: CASSQGAGRYNSPLHF.

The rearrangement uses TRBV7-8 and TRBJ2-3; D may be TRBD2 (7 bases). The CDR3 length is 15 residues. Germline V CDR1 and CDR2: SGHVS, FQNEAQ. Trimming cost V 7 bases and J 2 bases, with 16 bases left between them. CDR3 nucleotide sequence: TGTGCCAGCACCAAAGGGGGGGCCCTCACAGATACGCAGTATTTT. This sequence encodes CASTKGGALTDTQYF.

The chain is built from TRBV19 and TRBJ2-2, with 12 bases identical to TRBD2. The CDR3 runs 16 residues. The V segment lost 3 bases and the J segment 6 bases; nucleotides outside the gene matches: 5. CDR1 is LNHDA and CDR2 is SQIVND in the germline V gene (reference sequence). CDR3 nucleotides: TGTGCCAGTAGTATTTCGACTAGCGGGGGTCCCGGGGAGCTGTTTTTT. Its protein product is CASSISTSGGPGELFF. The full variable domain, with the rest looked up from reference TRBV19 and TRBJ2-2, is DGGITQSPKYLFRKEGQNVTLSCEQNLNHDAMYWYRQDPGQGLRLIYYSQIVNDFQKGDIAEGYSVSREKKESFPLTVTSAQKNPTAFYLCASSISTSGGPGELFFGEGSRLTVL.

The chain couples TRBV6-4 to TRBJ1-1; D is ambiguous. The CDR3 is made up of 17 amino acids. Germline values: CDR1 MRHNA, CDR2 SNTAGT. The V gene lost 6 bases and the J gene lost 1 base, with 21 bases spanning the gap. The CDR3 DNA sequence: TGTGCCAGCAGGCCTCGGTTTTTGACGACGGGGAACACTGAAGCTTTCTTT. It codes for CASRPRFLTTGNTEAFF.

The CDR3 DNA sequence: TGTGCCAGCAGCGACCCTACTACAGGGCGGGGGGAAGCTTTCTTT. This translates into CASSDPTTGRGEAFF. The chain employs TRBV13 and TRBJ1-1, with D maybe TRBD1 (6 bases). The CDR3 consists of 15 residues. Germline loops: CDR1 PRHDT, CDR2 FYEKMQ (reference sequence). The V end was cut by 5 bases, the J end by 8 bases, with 21 bases between.

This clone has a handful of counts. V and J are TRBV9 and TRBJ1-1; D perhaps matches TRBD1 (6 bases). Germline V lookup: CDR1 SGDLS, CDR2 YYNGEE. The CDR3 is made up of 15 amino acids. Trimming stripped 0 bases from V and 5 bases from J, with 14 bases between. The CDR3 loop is CASSVEPTGRTEAFF. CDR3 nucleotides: TGTGCCAGCAGCGTAGAGCCGACAGGACGTACTGAAGCTTTCTTT.

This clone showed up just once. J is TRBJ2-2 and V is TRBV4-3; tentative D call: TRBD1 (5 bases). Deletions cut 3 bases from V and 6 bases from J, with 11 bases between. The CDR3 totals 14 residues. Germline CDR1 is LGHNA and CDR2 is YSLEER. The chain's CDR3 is CASSHSPGSGELFF. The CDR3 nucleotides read TGCGCCAGCAGCCATTCCCCAGGGTCCGGGGAGCTGTTTTTT.

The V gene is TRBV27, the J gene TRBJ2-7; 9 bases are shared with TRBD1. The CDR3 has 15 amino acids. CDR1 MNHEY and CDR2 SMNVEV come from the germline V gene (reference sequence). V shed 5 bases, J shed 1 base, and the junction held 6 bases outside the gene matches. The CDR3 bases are TGTGCCAGCAGTGCGGGACAGGGTCATTCCTACGAGCAGTACTTC. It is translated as CASSAGQGHSYEQYF.

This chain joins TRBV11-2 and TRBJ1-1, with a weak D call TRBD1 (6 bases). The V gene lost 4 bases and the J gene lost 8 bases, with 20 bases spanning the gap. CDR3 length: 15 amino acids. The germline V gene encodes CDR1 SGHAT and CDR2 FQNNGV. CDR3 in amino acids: CASSSSIRQAPEAFF. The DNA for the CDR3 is TGTGCCAGCAGCTCGTCCATAAGACAGGCTCCGGAAGCTTTCTTT. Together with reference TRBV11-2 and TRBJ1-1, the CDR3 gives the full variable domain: EAGVAQSPRYKIIEKRQSVAFWCNPISGHATLYWYQQILGQGPKLLIQFQNNGVVDDSQLPKDRFSAERLKGVDSTLKIQPAKLEDSAVYLCASSSSIRQAPEAFFGQGTRLTVV.

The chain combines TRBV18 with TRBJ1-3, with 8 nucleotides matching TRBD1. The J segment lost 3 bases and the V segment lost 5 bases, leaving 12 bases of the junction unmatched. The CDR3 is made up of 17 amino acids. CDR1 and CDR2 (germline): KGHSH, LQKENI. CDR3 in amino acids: CASSTAGQGVGGNTIYF. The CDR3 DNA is TGTGCCAGCTCAACCGCCGGACAGGGAGTTGGTGGAAACACCATATATTTT.

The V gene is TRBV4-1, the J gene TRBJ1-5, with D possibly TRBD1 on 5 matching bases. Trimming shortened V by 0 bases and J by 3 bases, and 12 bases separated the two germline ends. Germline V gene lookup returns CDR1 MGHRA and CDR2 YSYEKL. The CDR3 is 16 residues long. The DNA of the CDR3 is TGCGCCAGCAGCCAAGATCCTGGGGGGGTCAATCAGCCCCAGCATTTT. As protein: CASSQDPGGVNQPQHF.